The entry that follows covers one T cell receptor (beta chain) sequence. Original data processing: Amplifying reference gene primers gave estimates of nucleated cell counts. Generated by immunoSEQ multiplex PCR, the TCRdb table keeps only in-frame clones and is missing some. The V and J calls and the clone size are those of that table, but D and trimming were determined from the DNA. The data show under 250,000 clones, roughly 88% seen once. One Seattle source followed patients from active infection through their disease course. This sample was taken from a study of blood T cell repertoires in COVID-19. Looking at the study overall: Sites across the United States, Italy and Spain contributed samples from acute and convalescent COVID-19. T cells, B-cell-depleted T cells, or PBMCs supplied cDNA or gDNA.

Trimming took 6 bases from V and 3 from J; bases not matched to a gene: 9. CDR3 length: 15 residues. Germline lookup yields CDR1 MNHEY and CDR2 SVGAGI. The clonotype comes from a woman of 80 years or more with COVID-19, enrolled during active disease. Sequenced input: peripheral blood. The chain has TRBV6-5 and TRBJ1-2; 8 bases are a match to TRBD1. The CDR3 nucleotides read TGTGCCAGCAGGGAGACAGGGGTTGATGACTATGGCTACACCTTC. Protein product: CASRETGVDDYGYTF.